This note documents a single T cell receptor (beta chain) sequence. V shed 5 bases and J 2 bases; nucleotides not matched to a gene: 2. This CDR3 has 14 amino acids. Germline-derived CDR1 and CDR2 are LNHDA and SQIVND (reference sequence). Assay used: immunoSEQ multiplex PCR; TCRdb lists only in-frame clones, some missing. The top ten hold approximately 3.1% of the sample, which has about 70,000 clones, 90% seen once. This sample was included in a study of cytotoxic CD8 clonotypes in ibrutinib-treated CLL. Study-wide background: Response was recorded as partial in about 24 patients and complete in 2; at median around 70 months, approximately 14 remained remitted and approximately twelve had progressed.

The specimen comprised PBMCs, sampled after 12 months of ibrutinib treatment. This chain uses TRBV19 with TRBJ2-5; 10 bases map to TRBD2. This sequence was found in a human donor with chronic lymphocytic leukemia. CDR3 DNA sequence: TGTGCCAGTAGTGATAGCGGGAGGCAAGAGACCCAGTACTTC. It encodes CASSDSGRQETQYF.